This passage covers 11 T cell receptor beta chains from one sample sequenced in a study of OX40 agonist ivuxolimab in advanced cancers. Data came from immunoSEQ multiplex PCR; TCRdb stores just in-frame clones and leaves some out. Of some 86,000 clones in the sample, about 85% were seen once. Sequencing was performed on CD4+ or CD8+ T cells sorted from blood, taken in a trial of the OX40 agonist ivuxolimab. The receptor source for this set is an adult with an advanced solid tumor such as melanoma, head and neck, liver or kidney cancer.

Only a few counts were recorded for this clone. The rearrangement links TRBV6-6 to TRBJ2-5, with unresolved D. V was shortened by 0 bases and J by 1 base, with 9 bases between the two germline ends. This CDR3 contains 15 residues. Germline CDR1 is MNHNY and CDR2 is SVGAGI (reference sequence). CDR3 amino acids: CASSYSVGTQETQYF. In nucleotides, the CDR3 is TGTGCCAGCAGTTACTCAGTGGGTACCCAAGAGACCCAGTACTTC.

This chain uses TRBV4-1 with TRBJ2-4; 7 nucleotides align to TRBD1. The CDR3 is 17 residues long. Germline V gene lookup returns CDR1 MGHRA and CDR2 YSYEKL. Trimming took 3 bases from V and 2 from J; bases not matched to a gene: 10. In DNA form, the CDR3 reads TGCGCCAGCAGCCAGTCCAGGGGGTGGAGGTCCAAAAACATTCAGTACTTC. As protein: CASSQSRGWRSKNIQYF.

This chain joins TRBV12-1 and TRBJ2-1; the table assigns TRBD2, which was not confirmed against the DNA. TRBV12-1 is a documented pseudogene. The CDR3 has 19 amino acids. The CDR3: CASSSRTSGRVLSYNEQFF. Written as DNA, the CDR3 is TGTGCCAGCAGCTCGCGGACTAGCGGGAGGGTCCTCTCCTACAATGAGCAGTTCTTC.

The chain combines TRBV19 with TRBJ1-3; no definite D call. CDR3 size: 17 residues. Trimming pared 7 bases from V and 0 bases from J, leaving 19 bases between. Germline CDR1 LNHDA, CDR2 SQIVND (reference sequence). CDR3 loop: CASTRSGEETSGNTIYF. CDR3 DNA sequence: TGTGCCAGTACCCGTTCCGGGGAAGAGACCTCTGGAAACACCATATATTTT.

This clone was seen just once. The V call is TRBV9, the J call TRBJ2-1; 13 nucleotides align to TRBD2. Germline V gives CDR1 SGDLS, CDR2 YYNGEE. V gave up 7 bases and J gave up 7 bases; unmatched junction bases: 14. This CDR3 contains 17 residues. The CDR3 region has the DNA TGTGCCAGCGCGATTACTAGCGGGAGGGCCATTGGGAATGAGCAGTTCTTC. Protein: CASAITSGRAIGNEQFF.

This clone was seen a handful of times. The chain links TRBV5-1 to TRBJ1-3; no firm D call. Germline CDR1 SGHRS, CDR2 YFSETQ. The CDR3 consists of 15 residues. V gave up 3 bases and J gave up 0 bases, with 10 bases separating them. The CDR3 reads CASSWNTDSGNTIYF. The CDR3 DNA sequence: TGCGCCAGCAGCTGGAACACGGACTCTGGAAACACCATATATTTT.

This clone was seen just once. This chain links TRBV5-6 with TRBJ2-2, with D maybe TRBD2 (5 bases). The germline V and J ends were trimmed by 4 bases and 4 bases, with 11 bases remaining between them. The CDR3 covers 14 residues. The germline V gene encodes CDR1 SGHDT and CDR2 YYEEEE. The CDR3 DNA reads as TGTGCCAGCAGCGGAACCGCGGGCACCGGGGAGCTGTTTTTT. This encodes CASSGTAGTGELFF.

The chain couples TRBV4-1 to TRBJ2-5, with D perhaps TRBD1 (5 bases). Trimming stripped 0 bases from V and 6 bases from J, with 20 bases between. CDR1 MGHRA and CDR2 YSYEKL come from the germline V gene. The CDR3 loop spans 17 amino acids. CDR3 DNA sequence: TGCGCCAGCAGCCAAGATCCAGGGTCCAATCCCTTGAAGACCCAGTACTTC. Translated: CASSQDPGSNPLKTQYF.

This chain links TRBV2 with TRBJ2-4; D perhaps matches TRBD1 (8 bases). The CDR3 is 15 amino acids. V was clipped by 8 bases and J by 1 base, with 15 bases between them. CDR1 and CDR2 (germline): SNHLY, FYNNEI. DNA of the CDR3: TGTGCCAGCCTGAACAGGGGGGGGGCCAAAAACATTCAGTACTTC. Protein: CASLNRGGAKNIQYF.

The gene calls are TRBV30 and TRBJ2-7; D is perhaps TRBD2 (5 bases). Germline V lookup: CDR1 GTSNPN, CDR2 SVGIG (reference sequence). With 1 base removed from V and 4 bases from J, the gap between germline ends came to 11 bases. The CDR3 is 13 amino acids. CDR3 nucleotide sequence: TGTGCCTGGAGTGCGAGGGCGGCATACGAGCAGTACTTC. It encodes CAWSARAAYEQYF. The full variable domain, its missing parts supplied by reference TRBV30 and TRBJ2-7, is SQTIHQWPATLVQPVGSPLSLECTVEGTSNPNLYWYRQAAGRGLQLLFYSVGIGQISSEVPQNLSASRPQDRQFILSSKKLLLSDSGFYLCAWSARAAYEQYFGPGTRLTVT.

V gene TRBV28 combines with J gene TRBJ1-4, with D possibly TRBD1 on 5 matching bases. V was pared by 3 bases and J by 8 bases, with 10 bases between. Germline V gene data show CDR1 as MDHEN and CDR2 as SYDVKM. CDR3 length: 13 amino acids. The CDR3 sequence is CASSFGGSEKLFF. The CDR3 DNA sequence: TGTGCCAGCAGTTTCGGGGGTAGCGAAAAACTGTTTTTT.